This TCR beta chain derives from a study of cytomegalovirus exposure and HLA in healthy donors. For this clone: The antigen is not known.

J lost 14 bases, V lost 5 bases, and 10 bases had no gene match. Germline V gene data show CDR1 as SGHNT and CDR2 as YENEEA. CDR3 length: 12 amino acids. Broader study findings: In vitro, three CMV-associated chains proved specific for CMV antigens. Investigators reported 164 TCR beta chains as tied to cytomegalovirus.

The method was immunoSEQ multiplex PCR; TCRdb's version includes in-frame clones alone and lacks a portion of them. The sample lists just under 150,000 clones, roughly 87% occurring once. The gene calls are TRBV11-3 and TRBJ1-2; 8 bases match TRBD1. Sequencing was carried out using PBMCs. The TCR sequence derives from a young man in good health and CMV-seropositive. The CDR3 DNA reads TGTGCCAGCAGCCGAACGGGACAGGTGGCAACCTTC. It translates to CASSRTGQVATF.